These 19 T cell receptor beta chains originate from one sample sequenced in a study of T-cell memory formation after mild COVID-19. TCRdb analysed the 5' RACE reads with MiXCR anew, one entry per CDR3 protein. The sample holds hundreds of thousands of distinct CDR3 sequences, roughly a fifth seen once. The material sequenced was PBMCs or a T cell subset sorted from them (not recorded which). The receptors shown here come from a man between 18 and 29 years old who had mild COVID-19 (a few samples of this study predate the infection). Cell type and time point are not known.

This clonotype was picked up many times. The chain links TRBV6-5 to TRBJ2-7, with D perhaps TRBD1 or TRBD2 (6 bases each). Between the trimmed V and J ends, which lost 0 bases and 10 bases, there was a span of 13 bases. Germline V lookup: CDR1 MNHEY, CDR2 SVGAGI. The CDR3 runs 13 residues. As DNA, the CDR3 is TGTGCCAGCAGTTACTCGATCCGGGGGCAACAGTACGTC. Translated, it gives CASSYSIRGQQYV.

This clonotype was seen repeatedly, ten times or more. The CDR3 DNA reads as TGCGCCAGCAGCTCAATAGCGGGCTCCTACAATGAGCAGTTCTTC. Translation: CASSSIAGSYNEQFF. The chain has TRBV5-1 and TRBJ2-1, with 7 bases matching TRBD2. CDR3 length equals 15 residues. Germline loops: CDR1 SGHRS, CDR2 YFSETQ. The V gene end was trimmed by 3 bases and the J gene end by 0 bases; junction bases not matched to a gene: 3.

V gene TRBV15 combines with J gene TRBJ1-1, with 12 bases identical to TRBD1. CDR3 size: 16 residues. The V segment lost 1 base and the J segment 5 bases; nucleotides outside the gene matches: 5. CDR1 and CDR2 (germline): LNHNV, YYDKDF (reference sequence). The CDR3: CATSRVGQGARTEAFF. The DNA of the CDR3 is TGTGCCACCAGCAGAGTGGGACAGGGGGCGAGGACTGAAGCTTTCTTT.

This clonotype was seen a few times. The CDR3 loop reads CATTGDRGYQPQHF. The CDR3 DNA is TGTGCCACCACTGGGGACAGGGGATATCAGCCCCAGCATTTT. The chain is built from TRBV28 and TRBJ1-5, with TRBD1 matching over 10 bases. The CDR3 has 14 amino acids. The junction had 8 bases not matched to a gene; V was cut back by 10 bases and J by 5 bases. Germline-derived CDR1 and CDR2 are MDHEN and SYDVKM.

This chain links TRBV10-2 with TRBJ2-7; the D call may be TRBD1 or TRBD2 (5 bases each). Between the trimmed V and J ends, which lost 5 bases and 5 bases, there was a span of 19 bases. The CDR3 is made up of 15 amino acids. Germline CDR1 WSHSY, CDR2 SAAADI. CDR3 in amino acids: CASSQKRGPADEQYF. The CDR3 DNA is TGCGCCAGCAGTCAAAAACGGGGACCAGCCGACGAGCAGTACTTC.

V is TRBV20-1 and J is TRBJ2-7; 9 positions match TRBD1. CDR3 size: 14 residues. Germline loops: CDR1 DFQATT, CDR2 SNEGSKA (reference sequence). J was trimmed by 3 bases and V by 6 bases; bases with no gene match: 9. CDR3: CSATIPGQGYEQYF. The CDR3 DNA follows: TGCAGTGCAACCATCCCGGGACAGGGCTACGAGCAGTACTTC.

The J gene is TRBJ1-6, the V gene TRBV7-2, with 9 bases matching TRBD1. Germline assignment: CDR1 SGHTA and CDR2 FQGNSA. The CDR3 has 15 amino acids. V was pared by 4 bases and J by 9 bases, with 7 bases of the junction left unmatched. CDR3 DNA sequence: TGTGCCAGCAGCTCCACAGGGGGCTTAGGTTCACCCCTCCACTTT. This codes for CASSSTGGLGSPLHF.

The chain is built from TRBV11-2 and TRBJ1-1; D is undetermined. CDR3 size: 12 residues. CDR1 and CDR2 (germline): SGHAT, FQNNGV. Trimming stripped 0 bases from V and 3 bases from J, with 2 bases between. The CDR3 DNA sequence: TGTGCCAGCAGCTTAGAGTACACTGAAGCTTTCTTT. Amino acids: CASSLEYTEAFF. Using reference TRBV11-2 and TRBJ1-1 for the parts outside the CDR3, the full variable domain is EAGVAQSPRYKIIEKRQSVAFWCNPISGHATLYWYQQILGQGPKLLIQFQNNGVVDDSQLPKDRFSAERLKGVDSTLKIQPAKLEDSAVYLCASSLEYTEAFFGQGTRLTVV.

The gene calls are TRBV7-2 and TRBJ2-1; D ambiguous. The germline V gene has CDR1 SGHTA and CDR2 FQGNSA. The V end was cut by 3 bases, the J end by 7 bases, with 13 bases between. The CDR3 extends over 14 amino acids. Written as DNA, the CDR3 is TGTGCCAGCAGCTTTACGTCCCCTGAGAATGAGCAGTTCTTC. Its translation is CASSFTSPENEQFF.

The CDR3 region is CASSLRGLSGPLHF. The CDR3, as DNA: TGTGCCAGCAGCTTACGGGGACTTTCCGGTCCCCTCCACTTT. The chain joins TRBV5-4 to TRBJ1-6; D is perhaps TRBD1 (5 bases). CDR1 and CDR2 (germline): SGHNT, YYREEE (reference sequence). V lost 2 bases to trimming and J lost 13 bases, with 16 bases between them. The CDR3 is 14 residues long.

The rearrangement joins TRBV6-2 or TRBV6-3 to TRBJ2-7; tentative D call: TRBD2 (6 bases). Deletions cut 6 bases from V and 1 base from J, with 13 bases between. This CDR3 region has 14 residues. CDR1 and CDR2 from the germline V gene are MNHEY and SVGEGT. The CDR3 is CASSEPAGSYEQYF. The CDR3 DNA reads as TGTGCCAGCAGCGAACCTGCGGGGTCCTACGAGCAGTACTTC.

There are a few counts of this clonotype. V gene TRBV6-5 combines with J gene TRBJ2-2; D ambiguous. V shed 5 bases and J shed 4 bases, with 20 bases lying between them. CDR1 is MNHEY and CDR2 is SVGAGI in the germline V gene. The CDR3 length is 17 residues. The CDR3 DNA sequence: TGTGCCAGCAGTCTCTACCCCGTGGTGGCCGGCACCGGGGAGCTGTTTTTT. It yields the protein CASSLYPVVAGTGELFF.

This clonotype is medium-sized by share. The chain joins TRBV12-3 or TRBV12-4 to TRBJ2-3; a possible D gene is TRBD2 (6 bases). Between the trimmed V and J ends, which lost 8 bases and 4 bases, there was a span of 16 bases. This CDR3 has 14 residues. The CDR3 DNA is TGTGCCAGCGAGTTATACGCGGGGTCAGATACGCAGTATTTT. Its protein product is CASELYAGSDTQYF.

The sample holds a few counts of this clonotype. This CDR3 is CASSDMASSEQYF. Here the CDR3 DNA reads TGTGCCAGCAGTGATATGGCTAGCTCCGAGCAGTACTTC. The chain is built from TRBV2 and TRBJ2-7; perhaps TRBD2 as D (5 bases). This CDR3 has 13 amino acids. Trimming removed 3 bases at V and 6 bases at J, with 12 bases between. Germline V gene sequence: CDR1 SNHLY, CDR2 FYNNEI.

The chain employs TRBV15 and TRBJ1-1; 10 nucleotides line up with TRBD1. The CDR3 loop spans 14 amino acids. V was pared by 6 bases and J by 6 bases, with 7 bases of the junction left unmatched. Looked up from germline, CDR1 is LNHNV and CDR2 is YYDKDF (reference sequence). CDR3 DNA: TGTGCCACCAGGGGACAGGGGTTTAGGTCTGAAGCTTTCTTT. Translating gives CATRGQGFRSEAFF.

This chain joins TRBV5-1 and TRBJ2-7, with D possibly TRBD1 on 5 matching bases. The V end lost 0 bases, the J end lost 5 bases, and 12 bases lay between the germline ends. Per germline, CDR1 SGHRS and CDR2 YFSETQ. The CDR3 runs to 14 residues. CDR3 region: CASSLGVIGDEQYV. CDR3 bases: TGCGCCAGCAGCTTGGGGGTTATAGGGGACGAGCAGTACGTC.

This chain uses TRBV12-3 or TRBV12-4 with TRBJ1-2, with 7 bases that match TRBD1. CDR3 size: 13 residues. Unmatched junction bases numbered 4, after V lost 5 bases and J lost 4 bases. The CDR3 reads CASSRQGAYGYTF. In nucleotides, the CDR3 is TGTGCCAGCAGTCGACAGGGTGCCTATGGCTACACCTTC.

Only a few counts were recorded for this clonotype. V usage is TRBV27 and J usage is TRBJ1-4, with a tentative D call TRBD1 (6 bases). CDR3 length equals 14 residues. CDR1 and CDR2 from the germline V gene are MNHEY and SMNVEV (reference sequence). V was cut by 4 bases and J by 4 bases, with 10 bases left in between. CDR3 coding DNA: TGTGCCAGCAGTTGGGGGCGTGGTAATGAAAAACTGTTTTTT. This translates into CASSWGRGNEKLFF.

This clonotype was counted only a few times. A read error may produce the germline difference seen at one junction end. This chain links TRBV6-2 or TRBV6-3 with TRBJ1-4, with D hard to call. Germline V gives CDR1 MNHEY, CDR2 SVGEGT. The CDR3 runs to 13 residues. In DNA, the CDR3 is TGTGCGAGCACGTACAATCGGTGGGAAAAACTGTTTTTT. Protein sequence: CASTYNRWEKLFF.